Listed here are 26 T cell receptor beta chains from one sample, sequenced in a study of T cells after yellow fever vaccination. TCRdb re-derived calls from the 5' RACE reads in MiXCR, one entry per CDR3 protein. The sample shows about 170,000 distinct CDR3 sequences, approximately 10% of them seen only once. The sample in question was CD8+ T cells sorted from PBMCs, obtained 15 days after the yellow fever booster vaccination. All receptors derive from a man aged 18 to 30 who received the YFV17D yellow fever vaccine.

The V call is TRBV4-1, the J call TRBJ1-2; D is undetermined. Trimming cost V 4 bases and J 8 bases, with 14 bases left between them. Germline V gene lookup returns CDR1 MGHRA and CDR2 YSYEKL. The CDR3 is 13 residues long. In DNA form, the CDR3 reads TGCGCCAGCAGCCCAATCGGTGAGAAAGGCTACACCTTC. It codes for CASSPIGEKGYTF.

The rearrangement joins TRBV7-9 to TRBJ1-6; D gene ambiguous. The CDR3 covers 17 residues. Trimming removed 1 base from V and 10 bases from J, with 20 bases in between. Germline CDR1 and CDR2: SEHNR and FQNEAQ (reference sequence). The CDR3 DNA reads TGTGCCAGCAGCTTAGTCGGTGGGCGCATTTCAAGATCACCCCTCCACTTT. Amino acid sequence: CASSLVGGRISRSPLHF.

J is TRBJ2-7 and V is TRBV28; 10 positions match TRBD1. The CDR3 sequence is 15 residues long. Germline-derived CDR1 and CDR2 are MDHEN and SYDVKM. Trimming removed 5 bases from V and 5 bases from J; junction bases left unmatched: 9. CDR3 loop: CASSLGQGEGNEQYV. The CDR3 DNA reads TGTGCCAGCAGTCTAGGACAGGGGGAAGGGAACGAGCAGTACGTC.

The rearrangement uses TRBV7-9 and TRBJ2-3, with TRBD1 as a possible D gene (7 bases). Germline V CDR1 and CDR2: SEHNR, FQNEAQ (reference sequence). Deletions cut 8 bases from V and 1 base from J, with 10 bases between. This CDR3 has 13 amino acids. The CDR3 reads CASGRGGTDTQYF. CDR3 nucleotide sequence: TGTGCCAGCGGCAGGGGGGGCACAGATACGCAGTATTTT.

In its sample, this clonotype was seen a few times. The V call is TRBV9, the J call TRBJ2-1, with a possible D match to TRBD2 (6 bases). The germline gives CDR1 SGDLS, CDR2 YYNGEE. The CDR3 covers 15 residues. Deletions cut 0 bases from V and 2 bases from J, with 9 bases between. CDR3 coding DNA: TGTGCCAGCAGCGTAGGGGGGGAACCCTACAATGAGCAGTTCTTC. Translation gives CASSVGGEPYNEQFF.

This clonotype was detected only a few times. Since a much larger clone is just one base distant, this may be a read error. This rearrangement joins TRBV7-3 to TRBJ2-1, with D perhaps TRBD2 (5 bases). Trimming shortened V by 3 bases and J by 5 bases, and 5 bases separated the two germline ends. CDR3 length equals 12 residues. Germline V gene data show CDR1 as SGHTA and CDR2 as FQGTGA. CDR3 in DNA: TGTGCCAGCAGCTTGGAGGACAATGAGCAGTTCTTC. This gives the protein CASSLEDNEQFF.

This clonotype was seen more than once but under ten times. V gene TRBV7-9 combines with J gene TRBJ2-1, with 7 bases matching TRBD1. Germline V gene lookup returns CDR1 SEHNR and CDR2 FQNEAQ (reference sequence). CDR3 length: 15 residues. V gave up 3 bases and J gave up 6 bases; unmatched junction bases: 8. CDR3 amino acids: CASSFYTGAGNEQFF. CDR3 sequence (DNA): TGTGCCAGCAGCTTCTATACAGGGGCGGGCAATGAGCAGTTCTTC.

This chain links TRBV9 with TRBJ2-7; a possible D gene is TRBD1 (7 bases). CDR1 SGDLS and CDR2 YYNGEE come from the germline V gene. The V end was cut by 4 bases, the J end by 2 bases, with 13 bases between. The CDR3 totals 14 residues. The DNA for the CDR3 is TGTGCCAGCAGCCCAGGGGGACTCCCCTACGAGCAGTACTTC. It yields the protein CASSPGGLPYEQYF.

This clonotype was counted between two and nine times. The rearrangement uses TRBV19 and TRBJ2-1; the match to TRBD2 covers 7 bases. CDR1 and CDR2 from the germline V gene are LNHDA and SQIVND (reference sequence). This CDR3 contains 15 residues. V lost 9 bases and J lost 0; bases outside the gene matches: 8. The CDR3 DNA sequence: TGTGCCAGCCGAATCGGGGGGAACTCCTACAATGAGCAGTTCTTC. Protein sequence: CASRIGGNSYNEQFF.

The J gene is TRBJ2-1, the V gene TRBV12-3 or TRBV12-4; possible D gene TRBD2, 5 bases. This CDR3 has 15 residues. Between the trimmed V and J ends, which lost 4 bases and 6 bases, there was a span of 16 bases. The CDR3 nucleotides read TGTGCCAGCAGTTCCTTCGGTGGACTCGGCAATGAGCAGTTCTTC. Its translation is CASSSFGGLGNEQFF.

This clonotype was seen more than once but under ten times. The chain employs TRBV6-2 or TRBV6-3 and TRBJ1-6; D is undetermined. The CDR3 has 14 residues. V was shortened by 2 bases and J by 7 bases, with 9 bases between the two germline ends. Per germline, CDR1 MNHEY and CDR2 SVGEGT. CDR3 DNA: TGTGCCAGCAGTTACCCGAACGGGAATTCACCCCTCCACTTT. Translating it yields CASSYPNGNSPLHF.

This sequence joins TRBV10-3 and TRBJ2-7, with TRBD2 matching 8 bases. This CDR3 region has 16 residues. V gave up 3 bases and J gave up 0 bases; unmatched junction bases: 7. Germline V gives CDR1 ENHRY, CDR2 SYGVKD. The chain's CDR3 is CAISDPGRGNSYEQYV. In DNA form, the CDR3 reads TGTGCCATCAGTGACCCCGGGAGGGGGAACTCCTACGAGCAGTACGTC.

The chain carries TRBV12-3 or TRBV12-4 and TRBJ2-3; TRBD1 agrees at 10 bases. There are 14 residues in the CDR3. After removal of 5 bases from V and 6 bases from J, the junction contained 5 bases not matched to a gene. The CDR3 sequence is CASSRQGATDTQYF. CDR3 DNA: TGTGCCAGCAGTCGACAGGGGGCGACGGATACGCAGTATTTT.

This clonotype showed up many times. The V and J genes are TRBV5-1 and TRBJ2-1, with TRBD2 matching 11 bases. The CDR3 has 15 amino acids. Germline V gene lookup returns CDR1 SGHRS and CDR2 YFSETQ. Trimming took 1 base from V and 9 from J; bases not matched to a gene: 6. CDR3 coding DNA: TGCGCCAGCAGCTTGACTAGCGGGGGCCTCGGTGAGCAGTTCTTC. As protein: CASSLTSGGLGEQFF.

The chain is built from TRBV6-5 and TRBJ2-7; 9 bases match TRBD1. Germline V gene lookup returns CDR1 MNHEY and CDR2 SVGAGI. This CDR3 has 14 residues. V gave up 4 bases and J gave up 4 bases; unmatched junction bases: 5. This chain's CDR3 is CASSLGTGIYEQYV. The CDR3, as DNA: TGTGCCAGCAGTTTAGGGACAGGGATATACGAGCAGTACGTC.

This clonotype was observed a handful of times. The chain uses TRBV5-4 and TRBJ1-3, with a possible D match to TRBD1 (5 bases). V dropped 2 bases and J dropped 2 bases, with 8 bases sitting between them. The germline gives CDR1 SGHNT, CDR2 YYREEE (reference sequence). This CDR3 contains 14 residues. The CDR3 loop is CASSFGRAGNTIYF. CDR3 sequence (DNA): TGTGCCAGCAGCTTCGGCAGGGCTGGAAACACCATATATTTT. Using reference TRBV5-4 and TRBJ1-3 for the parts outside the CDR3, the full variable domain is ETGVTQSPTHLIKTRGQQVTLRCSSQSGHNTVSWYQQALGQGPQFIFQYYREEENGRGNFPPRFSGLQFPNYSSELNVNALELDDSALYLCASSFGRAGNTIYFGEGSWLTVV.

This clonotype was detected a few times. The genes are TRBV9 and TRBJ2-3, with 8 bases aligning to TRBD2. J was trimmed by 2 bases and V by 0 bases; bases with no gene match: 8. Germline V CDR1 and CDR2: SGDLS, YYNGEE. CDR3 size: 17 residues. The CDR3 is CASSVDRTAGDTDTQYF. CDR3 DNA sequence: TGTGCCAGCAGCGTAGACCGAACAGCGGGGGACACAGATACGCAGTATTTT. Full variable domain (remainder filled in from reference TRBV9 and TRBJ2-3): DSGVTQTPKHLITATGQRVTLRCSPRSGDLSVYWYQQSLDQGLQFLIQYYNGEERAKGNILERFSAQQFPDLHSELNLSSLELGDSALYFCASSVDRTAGDTDTQYFGPGTRLTVL.

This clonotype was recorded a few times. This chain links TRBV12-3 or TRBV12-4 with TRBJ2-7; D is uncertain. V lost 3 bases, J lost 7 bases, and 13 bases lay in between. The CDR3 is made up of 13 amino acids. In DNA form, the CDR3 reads TGTGCCAGCAGTTTGACGCCGAATGGTGAGCAGTACGTC. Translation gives CASSLTPNGEQYV.

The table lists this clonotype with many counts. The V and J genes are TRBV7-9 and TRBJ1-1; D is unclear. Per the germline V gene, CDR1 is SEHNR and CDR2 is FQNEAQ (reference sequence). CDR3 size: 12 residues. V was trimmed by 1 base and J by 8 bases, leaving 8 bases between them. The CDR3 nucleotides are TGTGCCAGCAGCTTAGGCAAAGCGGAAGCTTTCTTT. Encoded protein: CASSLGKAEAFF.

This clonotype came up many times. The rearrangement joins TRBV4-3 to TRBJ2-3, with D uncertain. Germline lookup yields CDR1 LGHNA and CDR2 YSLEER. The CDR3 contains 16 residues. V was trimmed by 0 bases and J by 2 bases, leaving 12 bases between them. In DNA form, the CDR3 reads TGCGCCAGCAGCCAAGACGCCGGCGGATCCACAGATACGCAGTATTTT. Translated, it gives CASSQDAGGSTDTQYF.

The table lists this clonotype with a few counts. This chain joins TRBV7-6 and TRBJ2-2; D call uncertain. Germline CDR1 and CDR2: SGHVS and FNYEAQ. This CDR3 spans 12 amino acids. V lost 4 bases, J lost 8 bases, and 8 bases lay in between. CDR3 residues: CASSSYSGELFF. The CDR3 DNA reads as TGTGCCAGCAGCTCCTATTCAGGGGAGCTGTTTTTT.

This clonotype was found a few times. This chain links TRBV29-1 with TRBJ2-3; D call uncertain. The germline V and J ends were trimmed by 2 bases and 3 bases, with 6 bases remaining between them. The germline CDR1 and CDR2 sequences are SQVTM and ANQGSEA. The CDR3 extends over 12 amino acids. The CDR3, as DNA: TGCAGCGTTGAACCCGAGACAGATACGCAGTATTTT. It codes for CSVEPETDTQYF.

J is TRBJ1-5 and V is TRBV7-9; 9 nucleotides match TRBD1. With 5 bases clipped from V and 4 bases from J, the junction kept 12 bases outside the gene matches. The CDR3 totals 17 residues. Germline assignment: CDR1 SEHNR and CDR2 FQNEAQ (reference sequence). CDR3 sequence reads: CASSQGRDRVRNQPQHF. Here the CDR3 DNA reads TGTGCCAGCAGCCAAGGCCGGGACAGGGTTCGAAATCAGCCCCAGCATTTT.

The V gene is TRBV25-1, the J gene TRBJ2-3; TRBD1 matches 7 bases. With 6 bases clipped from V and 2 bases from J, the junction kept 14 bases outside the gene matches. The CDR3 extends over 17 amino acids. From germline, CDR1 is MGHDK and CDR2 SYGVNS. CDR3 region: CASSAPGTALITDTQYF. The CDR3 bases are TGTGCCAGCAGCGCCCCCGGGACAGCTTTGATCACAGATACGCAGTATTTT.

The DNA of the CDR3 is TGTGCCAGCAGCTACAGTTTCTCTACGGAGCAGTACTTC. Amino acids: CASSYSFSTEQYF. This chain uses TRBV12-3 or TRBV12-4 with TRBJ2-7; D call uncertain. The CDR3 length is 13 residues. The V gene lost 6 bases and the J gene lost 7 bases, with 16 bases spanning the gap.

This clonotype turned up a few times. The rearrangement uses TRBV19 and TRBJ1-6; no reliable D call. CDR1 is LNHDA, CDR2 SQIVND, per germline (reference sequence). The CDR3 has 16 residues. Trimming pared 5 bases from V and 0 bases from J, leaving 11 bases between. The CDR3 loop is CASSPVGSSYNSPLHF. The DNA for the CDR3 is TGTGCCAGTAGTCCGGTCGGGAGCTCCTATAATTCACCCCTCCACTTT.